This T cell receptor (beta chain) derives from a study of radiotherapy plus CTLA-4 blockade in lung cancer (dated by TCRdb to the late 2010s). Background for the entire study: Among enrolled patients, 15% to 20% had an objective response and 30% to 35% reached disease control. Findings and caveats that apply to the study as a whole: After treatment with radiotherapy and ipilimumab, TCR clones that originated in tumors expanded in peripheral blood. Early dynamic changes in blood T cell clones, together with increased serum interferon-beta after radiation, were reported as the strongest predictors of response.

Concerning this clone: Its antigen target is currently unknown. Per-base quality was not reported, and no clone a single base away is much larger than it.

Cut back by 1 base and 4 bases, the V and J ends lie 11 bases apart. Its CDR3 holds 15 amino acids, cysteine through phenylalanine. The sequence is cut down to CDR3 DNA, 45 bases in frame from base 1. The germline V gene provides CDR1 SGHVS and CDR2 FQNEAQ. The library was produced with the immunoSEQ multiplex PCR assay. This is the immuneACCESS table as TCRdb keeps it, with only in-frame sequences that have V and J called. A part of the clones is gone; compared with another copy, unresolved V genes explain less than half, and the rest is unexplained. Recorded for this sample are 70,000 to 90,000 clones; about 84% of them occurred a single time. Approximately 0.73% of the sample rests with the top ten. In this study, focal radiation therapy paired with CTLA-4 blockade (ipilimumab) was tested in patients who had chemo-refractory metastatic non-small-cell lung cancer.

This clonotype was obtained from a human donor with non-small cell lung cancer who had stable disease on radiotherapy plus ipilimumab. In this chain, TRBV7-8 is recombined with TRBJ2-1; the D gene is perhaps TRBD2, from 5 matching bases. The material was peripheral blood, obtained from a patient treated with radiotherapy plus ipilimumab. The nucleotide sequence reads TGTGCCAGCAGCTTAGGAGCGGACCCGTACAATGAGCAGTTCTTC. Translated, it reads CASSLGADPYNEQFF.